This T cell receptor beta chain originates from a study of blood T cells in healthy people across ages (dated by TCRdb to the mid-2010s). For the wider study: In model experiments, roughly one uniquely barcoded TCR beta cDNA molecule per two T cells was captured by template switching. Age-related changes in TCR beta repertoire diversity were measured in the study by deep sequencing normalized with unique cDNA molecular identifiers. Four age groups were formed from the donors: young (average roughly 15 years), middle-aged (less than 40), aged (62) and long-lived (82). To avoid experimental bias, donors of different ages were randomly spread across the sequencing lanes. For two donors (one aged 18 to 29 and one aged 80 or older), the study analyzed two additional independent replicas of 1 million unique cDNA reads from the same blood draw.

Note on this clonotype: No cognate antigen has been identified for it. Per-base qualities were not stored, and no clone one base away is much larger.

Libraries were constructed by 5' RACE. Sequencing used an Illumina HiSeq 2500. The second PCR ran for about 6 to 11 cycles and used a J-beta primer mix along with a sample-barcoded 5' primer. A template-switch 5' adaptor carrying 12 random nucleotides introduced a unique molecular identifier onto each TCR beta cDNA molecule. Each sample yielded at least 3 million CDR3-containing paired-end reads. First-strand cDNA was synthesized from all RNA with the Mint cDNA synthesis kit, primed by a TRBC-specific oligonucleotide. After uracil-DNA glycosylase treatment, a first 18-cycle PCR used universal primers M1SS and BC2_uni_R on all cDNA. Processing in the source paper ran as follows. For normalization, 1 million high-quality reads, each with a distinct molecular identifier, were randomly selected from each sample. Instead of being binned into consensus sequences, reads that shared molecular identifiers were thrown out. MiTCR, with a Q25 quality threshold and the strictest error-elimination algorithm, was used for CDR3 identification, clonotype clustering and error correction. Lower-bound total TCR beta diversity was estimated with a nonparametric unseen species model using Euler transformation. TCRdb ran its own pipeline on the public reads, namely fastp trimming at Q25 and MiXCR clone calling, and kept in-frame beta chains. Duplicate CDR3 protein sequences are folded into a single record with the most common DNA and genes. The authors' filters were not applied to this entry. For this sample there are over 600,000 distinct CDR3 sequences; approximately 40% appear just once. The ten largest clones add up to 25% to 30% of the sample.

Study-level results and caveats: Because profiling used bulk unsorted PBMCs, naive and antigen-experienced compartments could not be compared conclusively. The CMV infection status of donors was not known, potentially confounding age-related changes in expanded clonotypes. The percentage of naive T cells measured by flow cytometry correlated strongly with observed TCR beta diversity. The long-lived group showed more naive CD4+ T cells, fewer expanded clones and increased TCR diversity than the aged group, suggesting age selection. Observed TCR beta diversity per million T cells fell roughly linearly with age, and a significant reduction was already apparent by age approximately 40. Estimates of total diversity based on one million sequenced T cells were considered lower bounds and underestimates.

The approximately 40 donors, aged about 6 to 95 years, were systemically healthy Caucasian individuals from Russia. Roughly 10 milliliters of peripheral blood were collected from each donor into EDTA-treated Vacutainer tubes. Ficoll-Paque density-gradient centrifugation was used to isolate PBMCs, with at least 6 million per sample. Total RNA, at least 6 micrograms per sample, was extracted from PBMCs with Trizol reagent. Naive CD45RAhigh/CD27high T cell percentages were measured by flow cytometry on a PBMC aliquot from every donor. V is cut back by 6 bases and J by 4 bases, with 17 bases in the junction unmatched. Counted from cysteine to phenylalanine, this CDR3 has 17 amino acids. The DNA shown is the 51-base CDR3, in frame from base 1. From a lookup of the germline V gene, CDR1 and CDR2 are SGDLS and YYNGEE.

The sample comprised blood. The chain was built from TRBV9 and TRBJ2-5, and 8 junctional nucleotides match TRBD2. This clonotype was obtained from a man at least 80 years old in good health. The DNA reads TGTGCCAGCACCCCGGGGAGCGGGAGTCACTTAGGAGAGACCCAGTACTTC. Translated, this is CASTPGSGSHLGETQYF.